The 18 T cell receptor beta chains presented below share a single source sample, sequenced in a study of breast tumors, draining lymph nodes, adjacent tissues. TCRdb recomputed calls from the multiplex PCR reads with MiXCR, one row per CDR3 protein. Here the sample spans 70,000 or so distinct CDR3 sequences, approximately 40% being singletons. Sequences were obtained from breast tumor tissue. The receptors derive from a female donor with breast cancer. Some clones in this sample may be carry-over from other donors' samples.

This clonotype was seen at least ten times. The rearrangement uses TRBV7-3 and TRBJ2-1; TRBD2 agrees at 11 bases. The CDR3 is made up of 15 amino acids. The germline V gene encodes CDR1 SGHTA and CDR2 FQGTGA. J lost 8 bases, V lost 4 bases, and 7 bases had no gene match. CDR3 nucleotide sequence: TGTGCCAGCAGCTCCGTAGCGGGAGGGAGGTATGAGCAGTTCTTC. Amino acid sequence: CASSSVAGGRYEQFF.

This rearrangement joins TRBV10-2 to TRBJ1-5; D ambiguous. This CDR3 spans 16 amino acids. V gave up 3 bases and J gave up 3 bases, with 15 bases separating them. Germline values: CDR1 WSHSY, CDR2 SAAADI. The CDR3 nucleotides are TGCGCCAGCAGTGACGGCATGTCGGGTTCCAATCAGCCCCAGCATTTT. Amino acids: CASSDGMSGSNQPQHF.

The genes are TRBV6-6 and TRBJ1-2; 8 positions agree with TRBD1. Trimming took 7 bases from V and 10 from J; bases not matched to a gene: 8. CDR3 length: 12 amino acids. From germline, CDR1 is MNHNY and CDR2 SVGAGI (reference sequence). The CDR3 sequence: CASTAGGLVYTF. CDR3 nucleotide sequence: TGTGCCAGCACCGCAGGGGGCCTTGTCTACACCTTC.

CDR3: CASSSDSTDTQYF. Here the CDR3 DNA reads TGTGCCAGCAGCTCGGACTCCACAGATACGCAGTATTTT. This rearrangement joins TRBV11-2 to TRBJ2-3; TRBD2 is a possible D gene (5 bases). Trimming stripped 4 bases from V and 2 bases from J, with 7 bases between. Germline-derived CDR1 and CDR2 are SGHAT and FQNNGV. The CDR3 is made up of 13 amino acids.

This clonotype was seen ten or more times. The chain carries TRBV18 and TRBJ1-3; TRBD1 agrees at 8 bases. Germline CDR1 and CDR2: KGHSH and LQKENI. Trimming removed 1 base from V and 8 bases from J; junction bases left unmatched: 4. The CDR3 has 14 amino acids. CDR3 sequence reads: CASSPRTGWDTIYF. Written as DNA, the CDR3 is TGTGCCAGCTCACCACGGACAGGGTGGGACACCATATATTTT. Full variable domain (missing parts from reference TRBV18 and TRBJ1-3): NAGVMQNPRHLVRRRGQEARLRCSPMKGHSHVYWYRQLPEEGLKFMVYLQKENIIDESGMPKERFSAEFPKEGPSILRIQQVVRGDSAAYFCASSPRTGWDTIYFGEGSWLTVV.

The CDR3 sequence is CSAGKTGLVPDTQYF. The CDR3 DNA reads TGCAGTGCTGGGAAGACAGGGCTCGTGCCAGATACGCAGTATTTT. This chain uses TRBV20-1 with TRBJ2-3; TRBD1 matches at 7 bases. This CDR3 comprises 15 residues. CDR1 and CDR2 (germline): DFQATT, SNEGSKA (reference sequence). V gave up 5 bases and J gave up 4 bases; unmatched junction bases: 12.

The chain combines TRBV7-9 with TRBJ2-7; no clear D gene. Germline V gene data show CDR1 as SEHNR and CDR2 as FQNEAQ (reference sequence). This CDR3 has 13 amino acids. V was trimmed by 6 bases and J by 0 bases, leaving 9 bases between them. Here the CDR3 DNA reads TGTGCCAGCAGTCAAGGCCTCTCCTACGAGCAGTACTTC. Protein: CASSQGLSYEQYF.

In regard to this clonotype: The junction departs from germline at one end; a sequencing error may be responsible. This chain connects TRBV20-1 to TRBJ1-3; tentative D call: TRBD1 (5 bases). Germline CDR1 reads DFQATT; CDR2 reads SNEGSKA (reference sequence). The length of the CDR3 is 14 residues. CDR3 sequence (DNA): TGCAGTGCTCTCTCAGGGCTCTCTGGAACCACCATATATTTT. Residues: CSALSGLSGTTIYF.

The sample holds many counts of this clonotype. The chain employs TRBV6-5 and TRBJ2-1; 10 bases are a match to TRBD1. This CDR3 contains 14 residues. Trimming removed 5 bases from V and 4 bases from J; junction bases left unmatched: 2. CDR1 and CDR2 from the germline V gene are MNHEY and SVGAGI. CDR3 amino acids: CASSGQGGYNEQFF. DNA of the CDR3: TGTGCCAGCAGTGGACAGGGGGGATACAATGAGCAGTTCTTC.

This clonotype was seen many times. The chain uses TRBV6-5 and TRBJ1-5; no clear D. The CDR3 extends over 15 amino acids. Germline V lookup: CDR1 MNHEY, CDR2 SVGAGI. Deletions cut 6 bases from V and 6 bases from J, with 18 bases between. This CDR3 is CASRPLLGSAQPQHF. In DNA, the CDR3 is TGTGCCAGCAGACCCCTACTTGGCTCGGCTCAGCCCCAGCATTTT.

J is TRBJ2-5 and V is TRBV20-1; 11 bases agree with TRBD1. V trimming: 8 bases; J trimming: 0 bases; junction bases outside the gene matches: 8. Germline CDR1 and CDR2: DFQATT and SNEGSKA (reference sequence). The length of the CDR3 is 15 residues. CDR3: CSSSTDRGHQETQYF. In nucleotides, the CDR3 is TGCAGTTCTTCTACGGACAGGGGGCACCAAGAGACCCAGTACTTC.

This clonotype appeared a single time. This may come from a read error, since a much larger clone is one base off. This chain links TRBV30 with TRBJ1-5; 9 bases match TRBD1. J was trimmed by 6 bases and V by 5 bases; bases with no gene match: 11. This CDR3 is built from 15 residues. Per the germline V gene, CDR1 is GTSNPN and CDR2 is SVGIG (reference sequence). The CDR3 DNA reads TGTGCCTGGGGTACGCTACAGGGGGCTGGTCAGCCCCAGCATTTT. This gives the protein CAWGTLQGAGQPQHF.

The chain recombines TRBV12-3 or TRBV12-4 with TRBJ1-5; TRBD1 matches 11 bases. With V trimmed by 5 bases and J by 5 bases, 5 bases remained unmatched. This CDR3 contains 15 residues. The DNA of the CDR3 is TGTGCCAGCAGTACGGGACAGGGGGGGCATCAGCCCCAGCATTTT. It is translated as CASSTGQGGHQPQHF.

The V and J genes are TRBV11-3 and TRBJ2-2; D not certain. CDR1 is SGHNT, CDR2 YENEEA, per germline. The CDR3 has 13 amino acids. Between the trimmed V and J ends, which lost 0 bases and 8 bases, there was a span of 7 bases. In nucleotides, the CDR3 is TGTGCCAGCAGCTTAGAGCCCACAGGGGAGCTGTTTTTT. This translates into CASSLEPTGELFF.

The table lists this clonotype with many counts. The CDR3 spells CSARPGGGNSPLHF. The CDR3 nucleotides are TGCAGTGCTAGACCGGGTGGGGGAAACTCACCCCTCCACTTT. The chain is built from TRBV20-1 and TRBJ1-6; weak D call: TRBD1 (5 bases). CDR1 DFQATT and CDR2 SNEGSKA come from the germline V gene (reference sequence). Between the trimmed V and J ends, which lost 2 bases and 10 bases, there was a span of 15 bases. This CDR3 spans 14 amino acids.

This clonotype was counted ten times or more. J is TRBJ1-4 and V is TRBV7-8; no clear D gene. The CDR3 loop spans 15 amino acids. Looked up from germline, CDR1 is SGHVS and CDR2 is FQNEAQ. Trimming took 2 bases from V and 3 from J, leaving 10 bases between them. In nucleotides, the CDR3 is TGTGCCAGCAGCTTAACCCGGACGGCTAATGAAAAACTGTTTTTT. It is translated as CASSLTRTANEKLFF.

This clonotype was detected ten times or more. This rearrangement joins TRBV10-2 to TRBJ2-5; perhaps TRBD2 as D (7 bases). The CDR3 is 14 amino acids. V lost 5 bases to trimming and J lost 1 base, with 11 bases between them. Germline V CDR1 and CDR2: WSHSY, SAAADI. CDR3 residues: CASSMGGAQETQYF. The DNA for the CDR3 is TGCGCCAGCAGTATGGGGGGGGCCCAAGAGACCCAGTACTTC.

This chain joins TRBV2 and TRBJ1-2, with 8 bases identical to TRBD1. Germline CDR1 and CDR2: SNHLY and FYNNEI. The CDR3 runs to 13 residues. Trimming at V came to 5 bases and at J to 6 bases, leaving 5 bases not matched to a gene. CDR3 DNA: TGTGCCAGCAGTCGGACAGGGATGAATGGCTACACCTTC. Amino acids: CASSRTGMNGYTF.